This T cell receptor beta chain was obtained from a study of CD8 T cells in Susac syndrome (dated by TCRdb to between 2018 and 2021). Study-wide context: Whether CD8+ T cell activation and differentiation in Susac syndrome was antigen driven was tested using repertoire sequencing.

Broad study findings and their caveats: The number of individuals in the TCR sequencing and HLA analysis was acknowledged as relatively small.

The cysteine opens and the phenylalanine closes a CDR3 of 17 amino acids. The kept DNA is CDR3 alone, 51 bases in frame from the first base. Based on the germline V gene, the CDR1 and CDR2 sequences are LGHNT and FRNRAP. Trimming accounts for 0 bases at V and 4 bases at J, while the number of junction bases matched to no gene is 11. RNA was extracted using the RNeasy kit, and about 0.45 to 1 ug of the RNA was reverse transcribed with random hexamers. The immunoSEQ multiplex PCR assay, which covers 54 Vbeta and 13 Jbeta segments, was used to amplify TCR beta CDR3 regions. To correct PCR amplification bias, a synthetic template baseline was used for both primer optimization and computational correction. As for how the authors treated the data: Reads were assigned to V, D and J genes according to IMGT and analyzed in immunoSEQ Analyzer, with only productive sequences retained. To calculate clonality, Shannon entropy was normalized by log2 of the number of productive unique sequences and then subtracted from one. For each patient and control, public and private clones were evaluated among the 100 most prevalent clones. Susac-specific clones were defined as absent from healthy and MS cohorts, roughly 1,100 published viral clones and other ImmuneACCESS disease sequences. TCRdb reanalyzed the raw reads on its own, using fastp at Q25 for trimming and MiXCR for clone calling, and kept in-frame beta chains. For every CDR3 protein sequence, its rows merge into one entry that carries the most common genes and DNA. The V and J calls, along with clone size, are taken from TCRdb and not from the paper's own processing. The sample data list 90,000 to 110,000 distinct CDR3 sequences, and roughly 95% of these were observed just once. Around 0.1% of the sample belongs to the ten largest clones.

Peripheral blood CD8+ and CD4+ T cells from healthy donors, Susac syndrome patients and multiple sclerosis patients were profiled using high-throughput TCR beta sequencing. Healthy donors were age- and sex-matched controls. Bulk CD8+ and CD4+ T cells were purified by magnetic negative isolation, while CD8+ TEMRA cells were enriched using FACS. Blood was drawn into EDTA tubes, processed within 24 hours, and PBMCs were isolated by density gradient centrifugation. PBMCs destined for TCR sequencing were cryopreserved in liquid nitrogen and later thawed in a 37 °C water bath. A purity of at least 90% was achieved for sorted or isolated CD4+, CD8+ and CD8+ TEMRA cells. As for this clonotype: The target of this receptor is not known. Per-base quality was not reported, and no clone a single base away is much larger than it.

The chain couples TRBV12-5 to TRBJ1-1; 7 bases in between match TRBD1. This sequence was found in a human donor in good health. The sample was CD4+ T cells from PBMCs. The DNA is as follows: TGTGCTAGTGGTTTGGTACTAGGGGGCCTTTACCCCACTGAAGCTTTCTTT. Translated, it reads CASGLVLGGLYPTEAFF. Reference TRBV12-5 and TRBJ1-1 genes cover what lies past the CDR3, so the full variable domain is DARVTQTPRHKVTEMGQEVTMRCQPILGHNTVFWYRQTMMQGLELLAYFRNRAPLDDSGMPKDRFSAEMPDATLATLKIQPSEPRDSAVYFCASGLVLGGLYPTEAFFGQGTRLTVV.